This T cell receptor beta chain is from a study of OX40 agonist ivuxolimab in advanced cancers. Study context: The patients received agonistic anti-OX40 (CD134) antibody ivuxolimab. Participants could have had prior anti-PD-1, anti-PD-L1 or anti-CTLA-4 therapy, and roughly 40% had some.

Libraries were prepared by immunoSEQ multiplex PCR; TCRdb keeps only in-frame clonotypes and omits some of them. The table shows tens of thousands of clones, with about 79% occurring only once. On this clone itself: Its antigen remains unidentified.

Study-level findings and limits: Patients who responded partially at 0.1-3.0 mg/kg showed clonal expansion ranking among the lowest.

CDR1 is KGHSH and CDR2 is LQKENI in the germline V gene. The CDR3 extends over 14 amino acids. V lost 2 bases and J lost 5, with 10 bases in between. Baseline was the first blood sampling point, followed by cycle 4 day 1 and cycle 7 day 1. This sequence joins TRBV18 and TRBJ2-1; tentative D call: TRBD1 (6 bases). The sequences come from CD4+ or CD8+ T cells sorted from blood, collected in a trial of the OX40 agonist ivuxolimab. This receptor was identified in an adult with an advanced solid tumor such as melanoma, head and neck, liver or kidney cancer. The CDR3 DNA reads TGTGCCAGCTCACCAGGGGGCCAGGACAATGAGCAGTTCTTC. Its protein product is CASSPGGQDNEQFF.